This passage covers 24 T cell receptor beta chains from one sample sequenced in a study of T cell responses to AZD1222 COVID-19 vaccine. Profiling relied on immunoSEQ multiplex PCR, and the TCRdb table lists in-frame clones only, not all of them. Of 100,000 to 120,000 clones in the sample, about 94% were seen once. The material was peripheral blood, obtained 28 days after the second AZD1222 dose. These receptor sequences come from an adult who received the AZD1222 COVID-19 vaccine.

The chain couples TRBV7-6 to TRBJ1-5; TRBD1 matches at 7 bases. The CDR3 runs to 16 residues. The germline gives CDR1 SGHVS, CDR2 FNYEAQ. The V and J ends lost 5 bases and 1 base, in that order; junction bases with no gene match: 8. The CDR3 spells CASSPTGTASNQPQHF. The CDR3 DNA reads TGTGCCAGCAGCCCCACCGGGACAGCAAGCAATCAGCCCCAGCATTTT.

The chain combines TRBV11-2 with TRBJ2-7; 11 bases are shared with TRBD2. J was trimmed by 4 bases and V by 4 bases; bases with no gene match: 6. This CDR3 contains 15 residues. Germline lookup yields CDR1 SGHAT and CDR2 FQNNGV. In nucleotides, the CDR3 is TGTGCCAGCAGCTCGACTAGCGGGACAGGTTACGAGCAGTACTTC. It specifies CASSSTSGTGYEQYF.

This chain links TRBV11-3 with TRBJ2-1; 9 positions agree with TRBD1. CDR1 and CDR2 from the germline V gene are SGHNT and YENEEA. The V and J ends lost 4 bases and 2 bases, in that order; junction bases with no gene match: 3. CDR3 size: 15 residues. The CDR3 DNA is TGTGCCAGCAGCTCAGACAGGGGGACCTACAATGAGCAGTTCTTC. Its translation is CASSSDRGTYNEQFF.

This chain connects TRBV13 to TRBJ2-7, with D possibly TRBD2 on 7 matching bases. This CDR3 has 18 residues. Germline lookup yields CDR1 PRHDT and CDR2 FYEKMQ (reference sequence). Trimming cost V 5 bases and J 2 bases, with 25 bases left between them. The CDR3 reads CASSLDGGAPSWAYEQYF. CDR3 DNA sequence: TGTGCCAGCAGCCTGGATGGGGGGGCCCCCAGTTGGGCCTACGAGCAGTACTTC.

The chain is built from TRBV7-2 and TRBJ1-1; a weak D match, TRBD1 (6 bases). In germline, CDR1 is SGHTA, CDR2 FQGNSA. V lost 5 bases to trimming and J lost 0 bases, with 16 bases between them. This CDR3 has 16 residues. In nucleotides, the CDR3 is TGTGCCAGCAGCCCGGAGGGGGGCCTCATGAACACTGAAGCTTTCTTT. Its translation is CASSPEGGLMNTEAFF. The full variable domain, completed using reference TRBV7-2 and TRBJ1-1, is GAGVSQSPSNKVTEKGKDVELRCDPISGHTALYWYRQSLGQGLEFLIYFQGNSAPDKSGLPSDRFSAERTGGSVSTLTIQRTQQEDSAVYLCASSPEGGLMNTEAFFGQGTRLTVV.

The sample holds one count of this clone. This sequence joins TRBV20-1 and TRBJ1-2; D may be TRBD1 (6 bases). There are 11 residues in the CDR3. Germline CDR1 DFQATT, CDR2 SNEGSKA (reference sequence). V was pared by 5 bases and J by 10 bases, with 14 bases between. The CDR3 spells CSAEGGMAYTF. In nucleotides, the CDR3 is TGCAGTGCTGAAGGGGGGATGGCCTACACCTTC.

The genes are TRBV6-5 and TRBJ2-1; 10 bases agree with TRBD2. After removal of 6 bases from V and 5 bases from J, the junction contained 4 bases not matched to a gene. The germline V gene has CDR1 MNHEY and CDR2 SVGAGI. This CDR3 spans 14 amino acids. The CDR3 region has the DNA TGTGCCAGCAGGAGCGGGAGGGAACACAATGAGCAGTTCTTC. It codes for CASRSGREHNEQFF.

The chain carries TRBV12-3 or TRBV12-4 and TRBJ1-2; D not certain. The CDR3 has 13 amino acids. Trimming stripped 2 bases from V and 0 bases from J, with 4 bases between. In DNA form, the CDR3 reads TGTGCCAGCAGTTTACAGGCTAACTATGGCTACACCTTC. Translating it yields CASSLQANYGYTF.

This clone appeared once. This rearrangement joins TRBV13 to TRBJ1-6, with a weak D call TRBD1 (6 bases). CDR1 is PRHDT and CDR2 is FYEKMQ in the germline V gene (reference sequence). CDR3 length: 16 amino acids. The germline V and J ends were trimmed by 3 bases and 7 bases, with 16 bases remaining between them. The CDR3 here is CASSFGPRGRNSPLHF. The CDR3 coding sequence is TGTGCCAGCAGCTTTGGTCCCAGGGGTAGGAATTCACCCCTCCACTTT. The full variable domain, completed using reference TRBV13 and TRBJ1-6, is AAGVIQSPRHLIKEKRETATLKCYPIPRHDTVYWYQQGPGQDPQFLISFYEKMQSDKGSIPDRFSAQQFSDYHSELNMSSLELGDSALYFCASSFGPRGRNSPLHFGNGTRLTVT.

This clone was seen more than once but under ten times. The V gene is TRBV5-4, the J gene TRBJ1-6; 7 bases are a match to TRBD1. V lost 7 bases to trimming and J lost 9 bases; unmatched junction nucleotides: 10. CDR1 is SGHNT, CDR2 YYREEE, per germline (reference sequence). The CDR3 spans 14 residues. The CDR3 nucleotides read TGTGCCAGCCGCACCTGGCAGGGGGGTTCACCCCTCCACTTT. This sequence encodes CASRTWQGGSPLHF.

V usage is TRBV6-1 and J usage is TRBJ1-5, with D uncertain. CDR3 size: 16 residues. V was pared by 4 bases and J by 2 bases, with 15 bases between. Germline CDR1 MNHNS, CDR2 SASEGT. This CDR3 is CASSGRAQIGNQPQHF. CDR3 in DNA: TGTGCCAGCAGTGGCCGGGCCCAAATAGGCAATCAGCCCCAGCATTTT.

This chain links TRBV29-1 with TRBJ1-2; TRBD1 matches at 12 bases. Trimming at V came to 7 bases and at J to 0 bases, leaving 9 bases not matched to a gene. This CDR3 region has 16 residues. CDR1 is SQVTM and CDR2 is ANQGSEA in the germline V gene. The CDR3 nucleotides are TGCAGCGCCCCGGGCGGGACAGGGGGCTCTAACTATGGCTACACCTTC. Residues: CSAPGGTGGSNYGYTF. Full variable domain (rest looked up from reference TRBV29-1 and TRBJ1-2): SAVISQKPSRDICQRGTSLTIQCQVDSQVTMMFWYRQQPGQSLTLIATANQGSEATYESGFVIDKFPISRPNLTFSTLTVSNMSPEDSSIYLCSAPGGTGGSNYGYTFGSGTRLTVV.

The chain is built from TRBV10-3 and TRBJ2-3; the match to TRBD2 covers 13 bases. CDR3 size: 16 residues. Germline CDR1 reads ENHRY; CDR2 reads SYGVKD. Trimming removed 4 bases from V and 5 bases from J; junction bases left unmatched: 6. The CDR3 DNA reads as TGTGCCATCAGTGTGGATACTAGCGGGAGGGGAGATACGCAGTATTTT. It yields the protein CAISVDTSGRGDTQYF.

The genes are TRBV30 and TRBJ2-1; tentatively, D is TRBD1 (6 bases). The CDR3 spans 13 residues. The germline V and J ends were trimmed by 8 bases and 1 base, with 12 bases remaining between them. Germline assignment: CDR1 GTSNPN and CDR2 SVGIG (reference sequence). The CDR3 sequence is CAAHRDSYNEQFF. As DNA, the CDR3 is TGTGCCGCTCACAGGGATTCCTACAATGAGCAGTTCTTC.

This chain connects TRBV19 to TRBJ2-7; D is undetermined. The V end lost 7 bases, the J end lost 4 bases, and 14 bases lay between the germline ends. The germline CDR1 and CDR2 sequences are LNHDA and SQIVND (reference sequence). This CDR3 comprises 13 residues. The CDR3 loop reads CASKSSRSYEQYF. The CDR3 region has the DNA TGTGCCAGTAAATCGTCACGGAGTTACGAGCAGTACTTC.

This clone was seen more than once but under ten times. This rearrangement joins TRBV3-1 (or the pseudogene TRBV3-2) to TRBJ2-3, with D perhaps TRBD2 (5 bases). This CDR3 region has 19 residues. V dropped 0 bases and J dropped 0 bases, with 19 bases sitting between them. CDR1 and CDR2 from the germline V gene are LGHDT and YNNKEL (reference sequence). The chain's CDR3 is CASSQDLKRGVDSTDTQYF. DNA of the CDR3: TGTGCCAGCAGCCAAGATTTGAAACGGGGAGTTGATAGCACAGATACGCAGTATTTT.

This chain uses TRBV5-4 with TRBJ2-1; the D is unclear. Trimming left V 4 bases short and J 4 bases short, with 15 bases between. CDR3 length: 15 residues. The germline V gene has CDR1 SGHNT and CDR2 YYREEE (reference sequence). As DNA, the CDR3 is TGTGCCAGCAGCCCAGGAGAAGTTAGGTACAATGAGCAGTTCTTC. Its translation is CASSPGEVRYNEQFF.

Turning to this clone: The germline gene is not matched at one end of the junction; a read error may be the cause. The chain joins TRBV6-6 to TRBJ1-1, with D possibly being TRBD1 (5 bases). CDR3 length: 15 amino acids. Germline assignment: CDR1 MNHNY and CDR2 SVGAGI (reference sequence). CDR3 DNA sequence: TGTGCCAGCAATTACTCGCCGGACATGAACACTGAAGCTTTCTTT. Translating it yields CASNYSPDMNTEAFF.

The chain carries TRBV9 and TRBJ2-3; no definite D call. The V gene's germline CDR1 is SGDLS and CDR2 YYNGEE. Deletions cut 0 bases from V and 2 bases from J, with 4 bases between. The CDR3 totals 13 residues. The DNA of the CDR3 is TGTGCCAGCAGCGTAGTGGACACAGATACGCAGTATTTT. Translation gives CASSVVDTDTQYF.

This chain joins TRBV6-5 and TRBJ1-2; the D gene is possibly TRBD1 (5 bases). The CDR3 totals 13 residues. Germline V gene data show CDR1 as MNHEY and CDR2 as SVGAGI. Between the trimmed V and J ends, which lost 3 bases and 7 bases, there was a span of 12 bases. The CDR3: CASSYGRGFGYTF. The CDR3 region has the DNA TGTGCCAGCAGTTATGGGCGGGGGTTTGGCTACACCTTC.

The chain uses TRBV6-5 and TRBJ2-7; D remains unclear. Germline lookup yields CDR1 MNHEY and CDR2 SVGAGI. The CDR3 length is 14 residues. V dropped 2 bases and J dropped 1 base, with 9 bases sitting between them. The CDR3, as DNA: TGTGCCAGCAGTTACGGAGATACGTCCTACGAGCAGTACTTC. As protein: CASSYGDTSYEQYF.

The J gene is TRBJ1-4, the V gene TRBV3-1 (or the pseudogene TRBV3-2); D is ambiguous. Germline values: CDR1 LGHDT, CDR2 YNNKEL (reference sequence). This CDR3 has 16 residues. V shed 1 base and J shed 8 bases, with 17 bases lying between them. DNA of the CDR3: TGTGCCAGCAGCCAAGTCGCGGCAGGCCACTTAGAAAAACTGTTTTTT. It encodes CASSQVAAGHLEKLFF.

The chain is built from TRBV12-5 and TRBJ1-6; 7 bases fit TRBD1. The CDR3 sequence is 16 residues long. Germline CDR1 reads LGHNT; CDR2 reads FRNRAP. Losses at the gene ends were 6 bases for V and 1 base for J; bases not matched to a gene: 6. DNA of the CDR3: TGTGCTAGTGGACGAGACAGGGCTTCCTATAATTCACCCCTCCACTTT. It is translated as CASGRDRASYNSPLHF.

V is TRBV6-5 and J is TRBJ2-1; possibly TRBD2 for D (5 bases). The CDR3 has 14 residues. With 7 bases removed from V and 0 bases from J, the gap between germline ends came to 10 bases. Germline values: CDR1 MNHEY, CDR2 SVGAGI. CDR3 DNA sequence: TGTGCCAGCAAGAGAACTAGCTCCTACAATGAGCAGTTCTTC. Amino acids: CASKRTSSYNEQFF.